A selection of T cell receptor beta chains follows, all from one sample in a study of OX40 agonist ivuxolimab in advanced cancers. TCRdb's copy holds only in-frame clones and misses some; the assay was immunoSEQ multiplex PCR. The table lists about 99,000 clones, roughly nine tenths of them singletons, with roughly 0.31% in the top ten. Specimen: CD4+ or CD8+ T cells sorted from blood, collected in a trial of the OX40 agonist ivuxolimab. The source of these receptors is an adult with an advanced solid tumor such as melanoma, head and neck, liver or kidney cancer. Each CDR3 is given with its conserved first and last residue. A D gene is named only where the DNA matches it firmly. Rows give clone size only sometimes, using once, few, many, or a class for an expanded clone.

j_call d_call v_call clone_size cdr3_aa cdr3_nt
TRBJ1-4 TRBD1 TRBV18 - CASSAGQYEKLFF TGTGCCAGCTCAGCGGGACAGTATGAAAAACTGTTTTTT
TRBJ1-1 - TRBV5-1 once CASSEGLPNTEAFF TGCGCCAGCAGCGAGGGACTGCCGAACACTGAAGCTTTCTTT
TRBJ1-1 - TRBV2 - CASSEPGRGAFF TGTGCCAGCAGTGAGCCAGGGAGGGGAGCTTTCTTT
TRBJ2-1 TRBD2 TRBV5-4 - CASSSGTSVRSSYNEQFF TGTGCCAGCAGCTCGGGGACTAGCGTAAGGAGCTCCTACAATGAGCAGTTCTTC
TRBJ2-2 TRBD2 TRBV7-2 - CASSFLGLAAGELFF TGTGCCAGCAGCTTCCTGGGACTAGCGGCCGGGGAGCTGTTTTTT
TRBJ2-1 TRBD2 TRBV7-2 - CASSWTSGSGNEQFF TGTGCCAGCAGCTGGACTAGCGGGAGCGGCAATGAGCAGTTCTTC
TRBJ2-3 TRBD2 TRBV19 once CASSIDEVREVLEGTDTQYF TGTGCCAGTAGTATAGATGAGGTGCGGGAGGTCCTTGAGGGAACAGATACGCAGTATTTT
TRBJ2-3 TRBD2 TRBV28 - CASKDVGGADTQYF TGTGCCAGCAAAGACGTGGGAGGGGCGGATACGCAGTATTTT
TRBJ2-7 - TRBV28 - CASRPMGQTATYEQYF TGTGCCAGCAGGCCCATGGGGCAGACAGCGACCTACGAGCAGTACTTC
TRBJ1-1 TRBD1 TRBV18 - CASSPGGNMNTEAFF TGTGCCAGCTCCCCAGGGGGGAACATGAACACTGAAGCTTTCTTT
TRBJ1-2 TRBD1 TRBV5-1 - CASSPSPGGLGYTF TGCGCCAGCAGCCCCAGTCCAGGGGGCTTAGGCTACACCTTC
TRBJ2-3 TRBD2 TRBV27 - CASRGGLGSTDTQYF TGTGCCAGCAGAGGGGGACTAGGGTCAACAGATACGCAGTATTTT
TRBJ2-7 TRBD2 TRBV7-6 - CASSLAQPSGRNTPTKQYF TGTGCCAGCAGCTTAGCGCAACCTAGCGGGAGGAACACTCCTACGAAGCAGTACTTC
TRBJ1-2 TRBD1 TRBV11-1 - CASSPTLMGQGNYGYTF TGTGCCAGCAGCCCAACGTTAATGGGACAGGGGAACTATGGCTACACCTTC
TRBJ2-7 - TRBV5-5 - CASSWDGTSYEQYF TGTGCCAGCAGCTGGGACGGAACTTCCTACGAGCAGTACTTC
TRBJ2-1 TRBD2 TRBV4-3 - CASSQDIGRGLAGGSYNEQFF TGCGCCAGCAGCCAAGATATCGGCCGGGGACTAGCGGGAGGATCCTACAATGAGCAGTTCTTC
TRBJ1-1 - TRBV11-1 - CASSAQKNTEAFF TGTGCCAGCAGCGCTCAGAAGAACACTGAAGCTTTCTTT
TRBJ1-2 TRBD1 TRBV18 - CASSPPSGTGVGYTF TGTGCCAGCTCACCACCGTCCGGGACAGGGGTCGGCTACACCTTC
TRBJ2-5 - TRBV28 - CASSSRRERRETQYF TGTGCCAGCAGCTCCAGACGGGAGAGGAGGGAGACCCAGTACTTC
TRBJ1-3 - TRBV6-6 - CASTLDSLGNTIYF TGTGCCAGCACCTTGGACAGCCTTGGAAACACCATATATTTT
TRBJ2-3 TRBD2 TRBV4-3 - CASSQAPASGTVNTQYF TGCGCCAGCAGCCAAGCCCCCGCTAGCGGGACTGTGAATACGCAGTATTTT
TRBJ1-1 - TRBV9 - CASRPPGSQNTEAFF TGTGCCAGCAGACCGCCGGGTAGTCAGAACACTGAAGCTTTCTTT
TRBJ1-5 - TRBV28 - CASSLAGVSNQPQHF TGTGCCAGCAGTTTAGCCGGGGTTAGCAATCAGCCCCAGCATTTT
TRBJ2-3 TRBD1 TRBV7-6 - CASSLGTGPSTDTQYF TGTGCCAGCAGCTTAGGGACAGGTCCTAGCACAGATACGCAGTATTTT
TRBJ2-7 TRBD1 TRBV2 once CASSLGQVYEQYF TGTGCCAGCAGCTTGGGACAGGTCTACGAGCAGTACTTC
TRBJ2-1 - TRBV20-1 once CSPEQYEQFF TGCAGTCCTGAGCAGTATGAGCAGTTCTTC
TRBJ1-4 - TRBV6-6 - CASSPERGSNEKLFF TGTGCCAGCAGTCCAGAAAGGGGGTCTAATGAAAAACTGTTTTTT